These 28 T cell receptor beta chains came from one sample sequenced in a study of shared clonotypes between healthy human individuals. Sequenced by immunoSEQ multiplex PCR; TCRdb stores in-frame clones only, minus some. The table has 2 million to 2.5 million clones, roughly 92% seen once; the top ten hold more than 0.35%. The material sequenced was naive CD4+ T cells from PBMCs. Subset of the sample: CD45RA+ positively selected. These receptor sequences come from a man aged 18-30 years in good health. Some clones in this sample may be carry-over from other donors' samples.

V gene TRBV19 combines with J gene TRBJ1-5; a weak D match, TRBD1 (6 bases). V dropped 1 base and J dropped 4 bases, with 17 bases sitting between them. The CDR3 is 17 amino acids. Germline assignment: CDR1 LNHDA and CDR2 SQIVND (reference sequence). The CDR3 loop reads CASSIVPYRVGNQPQHF. In DNA form, the CDR3 reads TGTGCCAGTAGTATAGTCCCCTACAGGGTTGGGAATCAGCCCCAGCATTTT.

The V gene is TRBV7-3, the J gene TRBJ1-1; the D gene is possibly TRBD1 (5 bases). Trimming pared 2 bases from V and 1 base from J, leaving 14 bases between. This CDR3 contains 16 residues. Germline V gene sequence: CDR1 SGHTA, CDR2 FQGTGA. The DNA of the CDR3 is TGTGCCAGCAGCTTACGGGGGGTTCACCCGAACACTGAAGCTTTCTTT. It translates to CASSLRGVHPNTEAFF.

Comments on this clone: Distinct nucleotide sequences in the sample also encode this CDR3. In nucleotides, the CDR3 is TGTGCCACCAGCAGAGACAGCACAGATACGCAGTATTTT. It specifies CATSRDSTDTQYF. The V and J genes are TRBV15 and TRBJ2-3; D ambiguous. This CDR3 comprises 13 residues. Per the germline V gene, CDR1 is LNHNV and CDR2 is YYDKDF (reference sequence). V was shortened by 0 bases and J by 0 bases, with 1 base between the two germline ends. Drawing the rest from reference TRBV15 and TRBJ2-3, the complete variable domain is DAMVIQNPRYQVTQFGKPVTLSCSQTLNHNVMYWYQQKSSQAPKLLFHYYDKDFNNEADTPDNFQSRRPNTSFCFLDIRSPGLGDTAMYLCATSRDSTDTQYFGPGTRLTVL.

In its sample, this clone was seen once. Other DNA sequences in the same sample also yield this CDR3. This chain joins TRBV7-2 and TRBJ2-7; D not resolved. The V gene's germline CDR1 is SGHTA and CDR2 FQGNSA. The V and J ends lost 1 base and 3 bases respectively, with 7 bases between them. This CDR3 has 13 amino acids. CDR3 region: CASSLEQGYEQYF. CDR3 nucleotide sequence: TGTGCCAGCAGCTTAGAACAAGGCTACGAGCAGTACTTC.

V is TRBV4-1 and J is TRBJ1-5; a weak D match, TRBD1 (6 bases). V was cut by 5 bases and J by 1 base, with 21 bases left in between. The germline V gene encodes CDR1 MGHRA and CDR2 YSYEKL. The CDR3 is made up of 18 amino acids. CDR3 nucleotides: TGCGCCAGCAGCTCCGGATCTCTCGGGGGCCGGAGCAATCAGCCCCAGCATTTT. Residues: CASSSGSLGGRSNQPQHF.

The rearrangement links TRBV2 to TRBJ2-5, with 7 positions matching TRBD1. Losses at the gene ends were 6 bases for V and 1 base for J; bases not matched to a gene: 8. Germline V CDR1 and CDR2: SNHLY, FYNNEI. The CDR3 loop spans 15 amino acids. The CDR3 here is CASSTGTAVQETQYF. The DNA for the CDR3 is TGTGCCAGCAGCACCGGGACAGCGGTCCAAGAGACCCAGTACTTC.

V usage is TRBV2 and J usage is TRBJ2-1; 12 bases are a match to TRBD2. J gave up 9 bases and V 8 bases, and 5 bases lay outside the gene matches. The germline gives CDR1 SNHLY, CDR2 FYNNEI. CDR3 length: 13 amino acids. The CDR3 DNA is TGTGCCAGCCACCCTAGCGGGAGGGGTGAGCAGTTCTTC. This encodes CASHPSGRGEQFF.

V gene TRBV6-5 combines with J gene TRBJ2-2; possible D gene TRBD2, 6 bases. Germline V CDR1 and CDR2: MNHEY, SVGAGI. Trimming left V 2 bases short and J 4 bases short, with 14 bases between. The CDR3 extends over 16 amino acids. The CDR3 loop is CASSYPGGTSTGELFF. As DNA, the CDR3 is TGTGCCAGCAGTTACCCTGGCGGGACGAGCACCGGGGAGCTGTTTTTT.

This chain joins TRBV5-4 and TRBJ2-6, with unresolved D. The CDR3 is 14 amino acids. Germline loops: CDR1 SGHNT, CDR2 YYREEE (reference sequence). V was cut by 3 bases and J by 4 bases, with 8 bases left in between. The CDR3 nucleotides are TGTGCCAGCAGCTCCCCAGGCGGGGCCAACGTCCTGACTTTC. It specifies CASSSPGGANVLTF.

V is TRBV28 and J is TRBJ2-3; D not resolved. Trimming took off 7 bases at V and 0 bases at J, with 8 bases between the two ends. The CDR3 is made up of 13 amino acids. The germline V gene has CDR1 MDHEN and CDR2 SYDVKM. In DNA form, the CDR3 reads TGTGCCAGCACCACGGACAGCACAGATACGCAGTATTTT. It specifies CASTTDSTDTQYF.

The chain uses TRBV2 and TRBJ2-7; TRBD1 agrees at 7 bases. From germline, CDR1 is SNHLY and CDR2 FYNNEI. This CDR3 is 13 amino acids long. V shed 6 bases, J shed 4 bases, and the junction held 6 bases outside the gene matches. DNA for the CDR3: TGTGCCAGCAGCCTAGGACAGGTATACGAGCAGTACTTC. Its protein product is CASSLGQVYEQYF.

The chain uses TRBV15 and TRBJ2-7; D possibly corresponds to TRBD2 (7 bases). V gave up 3 bases and J gave up 4 bases, with 13 bases separating them. The CDR3 spans 14 residues. Per the germline V gene, CDR1 is LNHNV and CDR2 is YYDKDF (reference sequence). The CDR3 reads CATSRGGQEYEQYF. CDR3 DNA: TGTGCCACCAGCAGGGGGGGGCAGGAGTACGAGCAGTACTTC.

This rearrangement joins TRBV5-1 to TRBJ1-2; a possible D gene is TRBD1 (6 bases). CDR1 is SGHRS, CDR2 YFSETQ, per germline. V lost 0 bases to trimming and J lost 6 bases, with 12 bases between them. The CDR3 consists of 14 residues. DNA of the CDR3: TGCGCCAGCAGCTTGGACAGGGCCGAGAATGGCTACACCTTC. This sequence encodes CASSLDRAENGYTF. Full variable domain (missing parts from reference TRBV5-1 and TRBJ1-2): KAGVTQTPRYLIKTRGQQVTLSCSPISGHRSVSWYQQTPGQGLQFLFEYFSETQRNKGNFPGRFSGRQFSNSRSEMNVSTLELGDSALYLCASSLDRAENGYTFGSGTRLTVV.

The V gene is TRBV11-2, the J gene TRBJ2-2; the D is unclear. The ends were cut back, 6 bases at V and 7 bases at J, with 12 bases in the middle. This CDR3 region has 13 residues. CDR1 is SGHAT and CDR2 is FQNNGV in the germline V gene. The CDR3 region has the DNA TGTGCCAGCAGTAGTGACCTGGTCGGGGAGCTGTTTTTT. This sequence encodes CASSSDLVGELFF.

The chain joins TRBV18 to TRBJ2-1; weak D call: TRBD1 (5 bases). V dropped 3 bases and J dropped 6 bases, with 9 bases sitting between them. Per the germline V gene, CDR1 is KGHSH and CDR2 is LQKENI. This CDR3 has 13 amino acids. The CDR3 reads CASSPGLGNEQFF. The CDR3 nucleotides read TGTGCCAGCTCACCGGGGCTGGGCAATGAGCAGTTCTTC.

The chain has TRBV7-8 and TRBJ1-5, with D uncertain. The V gene lost 5 bases and the J gene lost 0 bases, with 17 bases spanning the gap. The CDR3 extends over 17 amino acids. The germline gives CDR1 SGHVS, CDR2 FQNEAQ. The CDR3 DNA reads TGTGCCAGCAGCCCGACAACACGGTTCTATAGCAATCAGCCCCAGCATTTT. Amino acid sequence: CASSPTTRFYSNQPQHF.

The rearrangement joins TRBV7-9 to TRBJ1-1; the D is unclear. V dropped 2 bases and J dropped 5 bases, with 9 bases sitting between them. Germline V CDR1 and CDR2: SEHNR, FQNEAQ (reference sequence). The CDR3 extends over 13 amino acids. The CDR3 bases are TGTGCCAGCAGCTTAAGAGTGGGTACTGAAGCTTTCTTT. Amino acid sequence: CASSLRVGTEAFF.

The chain joins TRBV19 to TRBJ2-3, with a possible D match to TRBD1 (5 bases). In germline, CDR1 is LNHDA, CDR2 SQIVND (reference sequence). The V gene lost 10 bases and the J gene lost 0 bases, with 14 bases spanning the gap. This CDR3 region has 14 residues. The CDR3, as DNA: TGTGCCACAAGCAGGGATCCTAGCACAGATACGCAGTATTTT. Its translation is CATSRDPSTDTQYF. Complete variable domain (other parts from reference TRBV19 and TRBJ2-3): DGGITQSPKYLFRKEGQNVTLSCEQNLNHDAMYWYRQDPGQGLRLIYYSQIVNDFQKGDIAEGYSVSREKKESFPLTVTSAQKNPTAFYLCATSRDPSTDTQYFGPGTRLTVL.

This clone was counted once. V and J are TRBV5-1 and TRBJ2-5; 7 nucleotides agree with TRBD2. Germline loops: CDR1 SGHRS, CDR2 YFSETQ. V lost 0 bases, J lost 4 bases, and 3 bases stayed unmatched. The CDR3 runs 14 residues. Here the CDR3 DNA reads TGCGCCAGCAGCTTGGAACTAGCGTCAGAGACCCAGTACTTC. Its protein product is CASSLELASETQYF.

The V call is TRBV11-2, the J call TRBJ2-7; D may be TRBD2 (6 bases). This CDR3 is 19 amino acids long. Germline CDR1 and CDR2: SGHAT and FQNNGV. V dropped 1 base and J dropped 6 bases, with 28 bases sitting between them. The CDR3 is CASSLVGGLERGAWSEQYF. The CDR3 bases are TGTGCCAGCAGCTTAGTTGGGGGGTTGGAGAGGGGCGCGTGGTCCGAGCAGTACTTC.

The rearrangement joins TRBV6-1 to TRBJ2-7; D is ambiguous. Germline lookup yields CDR1 MNHNS and CDR2 SASEGT. CDR3 length: 12 residues. Trimming pared 4 bases from V and 5 bases from J, leaving 9 bases between. The CDR3 spells CASSVVGDEQYF. The CDR3 nucleotides read TGTGCCAGCAGTGTCGTAGGAGACGAGCAGTACTTC.

CDR3 in amino acids: CATSRDRGGANTEAFF. The CDR3 DNA follows: TGTGCCACCAGCAGAGATCGGGGAGGGGCTAACACTGAAGCTTTCTTT. This chain joins TRBV15 and TRBJ1-1; D possibly corresponds to TRBD1 (5 bases). The V and J ends lost 0 bases and 2 bases respectively, with 13 bases between them. Per the germline V gene, CDR1 is LNHNV and CDR2 is YYDKDF (reference sequence). The length of the CDR3 is 16 residues.

The rearrangement joins TRBV29-1 to TRBJ1-4; D is unclear. The CDR3 sequence is 13 residues long. Germline V gives CDR1 SQVTM, CDR2 ANQGSEA. V gave up 5 bases and J gave up 0 bases, with 7 bases separating them. CDR3 nucleotide sequence: TGCAGCGTTCGAAGGACAACTAATGAAAAACTGTTTTTT. It yields the protein CSVRRTTNEKLFF.

The chain combines TRBV6-4 with TRBJ2-7, with D possibly being TRBD1 (6 bases). This CDR3 spans 16 amino acids. V gave up 4 bases and J gave up 6 bases, with 22 bases separating them. The germline V gene has CDR1 MRHNA and CDR2 SNTAGT. CDR3 DNA sequence: TGTGCCAGCAGTGCCCGTTACACAGGGAGCGTAGGCGAGCAGTACTTC. This codes for CASSARYTGSVGEQYF.

This CDR3 reads CASSQESVSGNTIYF. The CDR3 DNA sequence: TGCGCCAGCAGCCAAGAGTCAGTATCTGGAAACACCATATATTTT. This chain joins TRBV4-1 and TRBJ1-3; no clear D. This CDR3 comprises 15 residues. V lost 0 bases, J lost 1 base, and 7 bases lay in between. CDR1 is MGHRA, CDR2 YSYEKL, per germline.

J is TRBJ2-7 and V is TRBV7-8, with 8 bases aligning to TRBD1. Germline V lookup: CDR1 SGHVS, CDR2 FQNEAQ. V dropped 3 bases and J dropped 2; count of bases not matched to a gene: 12. There are 17 residues in the CDR3. The CDR3 bases are TGTGCCAGCAGCTTTGGGACAGGCCTTAACCTCGCCTACGAGCAGTACTTC. Protein product: CASSFGTGLNLAYEQYF.

This chain links TRBV19 with TRBJ2-1, with 8 bases identical to TRBD2. There are 16 residues in the CDR3. The germline V gene encodes CDR1 LNHDA and CDR2 SQIVND (reference sequence). Losses at the gene ends were 5 bases for V and 6 bases for J; bases not matched to a gene: 12. CDR3 sequence (DNA): TGTGCCAGTAGTCCCTACCCACTAGCGGCCATCAATGAGCAGTTCTTC. This gives the protein CASSPYPLAAINEQFF.

Here the CDR3 reads CASNRQGSSYNEQFF. The CDR3 DNA is TGCGCCAGCAACCGACAGGGAAGCTCCTACAATGAGCAGTTCTTC. The V gene is TRBV5-1, the J gene TRBJ2-1, with 7 bases identical to TRBD1. J gave up 0 bases and V 6 bases, and 6 bases lay outside the gene matches. Germline-derived CDR1 and CDR2 are SGHRS and YFSETQ. The CDR3 runs 15 residues.